This TCR beta chain emerged from a study of CD4 and CD8 cells across lung adenocarcinoma regions. TCRdb called the PCR reads again in MiXCR, with one record for every CDR3 protein. The data contain about 16,000 distinct CDR3 sequences, approximately 50% of them singletons. This clonotype is classed as medium-sized. The ends were cut back, 2 bases at V and 0 bases at J, with 8 bases in the middle. The germline CDR1 and CDR2 sequences are SGHNT and YENEEA. This CDR3 has 15 amino acids. Donors had localized lung adenocarcinoma, a non-small cell lung cancer. The sequence derives from a female donor with lung adenocarcinoma. The CD4 and CD8 labels of this study may be unreliable. Sequencing was performed on CD8+ T cells from the center of a lung tumor. The chain links TRBV11-3 to TRBJ2-1; D unresolved. The CDR3 DNA sequence: TGTGCCAGCAGCTTATTCACCGGCTCCTACAATGAGCAGTTCTTC. The encoded protein is CASSLFTGSYNEQFF.